Presented here are 25 T cell receptor beta chains from one specimen sequenced in a study of CD8 T cells in Susac syndrome. Reverse transcription of roughly 0.5 to 1 ug RNA was performed with random hexamers. A single record per CDR3 protein comes from TCRdb applying MiXCR to the immunoSEQ multiplex PCR reads. Among about 150,000 distinct CDR3 sequences listed, approximately 93% were seen once. The sample consisted of CD4+ T cells from PBMCs. All receptors derive from a human donor with multiple sclerosis.

The V call is TRBV12-3 or TRBV12-4, the J call TRBJ2-2; 9 bases align to TRBD2. The CDR3 runs 17 residues. Losses at the gene ends were 2 bases for V and 5 bases for J; bases not matched to a gene: 9. The CDR3 nucleotides are TGTGCCAGCAGTTTATTCGGCCTAGCGGGAAGAACCGGGGAGCTGTTTTTT. This encodes CASSLFGLAGRTGELFF.

This chain uses TRBV5-1 with TRBJ1-1; a possible D gene is TRBD1 (5 bases). The CDR3 is made up of 15 amino acids. The ends were cut back, 4 bases at V and 1 base at J, with 14 bases in the middle. Germline lookup yields CDR1 SGHRS and CDR2 YFSETQ. CDR3 sequence (DNA): TGCGCCAGCAGCCAGCGCGAAGGGACGAACACTGAAGCTTTCTTT. It encodes CASSQREGTNTEAFF. The full variable domain, in which reference TRBV5-1 and TRBJ1-1 provide the parts outside the CDR3, is KAGVTQTPRYLIKTRGQQVTLSCSPISGHRSVSWYQQTPGQGLQFLFEYFSETQRNKGNFPGRFSGRQFSNSRSEMNVSTLELGDSALYLCASSQREGTNTEAFFGQGTRLTVV.

This chain connects TRBV29-1 to TRBJ2-3; 11 positions match TRBD2. CDR3 length: 17 amino acids. Losses at the gene ends were 5 bases for V and 0 bases for J; bases not matched to a gene: 10. CDR1 and CDR2 from the germline V gene are SQVTM and ANQGSEA. The CDR3: CSVQGLAGGLSTDTQYF. The CDR3 DNA reads TGCAGCGTTCAAGGCCTAGCGGGAGGACTAAGCACAGATACGCAGTATTTT.

V usage is TRBV20-1 and J usage is TRBJ2-7; no firm D call. The CDR3 runs to 11 residues. Germline loops: CDR1 DFQATT, CDR2 SNEGSKA (reference sequence). Trimming cost V 7 bases and J 4 bases, with 11 bases left between them. Here the CDR3 reads CSVASPYEQYF. CDR3 in DNA: TGCAGTGTCGCTTCTCCTTACGAGCAGTACTTC.

This CDR3 reads CASTGTSGYNEQFF. Written as DNA, the CDR3 is TGTGCCAGCACCGGGACTAGCGGATACAATGAGCAGTTCTTC. This rearrangement joins TRBV2 to TRBJ2-1; 11 bases line up with TRBD2. CDR1 is SNHLY and CDR2 is FYNNEI in the germline V gene. The ends lost 7 bases at V and 4 bases at J; junction bases unmatched: 3. The CDR3 is 14 amino acids.

This clonotype was detected once. The rearrangement uses TRBV20-1 and TRBJ2-1; D unclear. The CDR3 is made up of 11 amino acids. Germline V lookup: CDR1 DFQATT, CDR2 SNEGSKA (reference sequence). V was cut by 6 bases and J by 5 bases, with 8 bases left in between. CDR3: CSARSNNEQFF. CDR3 bases: TGCAGTGCCAGGTCAAACAATGAGCAGTTCTTC.

V gene TRBV6-5 combines with J gene TRBJ2-7; no reliable D call. The CDR3 is 14 residues long. Germline V lookup: CDR1 MNHEY, CDR2 SVGAGI. Trimming removed 6 bases from V and 0 bases from J, with 12 bases in between. The CDR3 here is CASSSRKSSYEQYF. For the CDR3, the DNA is TGTGCCAGCAGCTCCCGAAAGTCCTCCTACGAGCAGTACTTC.

J is TRBJ2-1 and V is TRBV19, with TRBD2 identical over 13 bases. Trimming took 6 bases from V and 6 from J; bases not matched to a gene: 5. Germline CDR1 LNHDA, CDR2 SQIVND (reference sequence). This CDR3 is built from 15 residues. CDR3 nucleotides: TGTGCCAGTAGCCGGACTAGCGGGAGCTTCAATGAGCAGTTCTTC. This gives the protein CASSRTSGSFNEQFF.

The chain has TRBV7-2 and TRBJ2-3, with D uncertain. V lost 5 bases and J lost 0, with 12 bases in between. The CDR3 is 15 amino acids. Per the germline V gene, CDR1 is SGHTA and CDR2 is FQGNSA. For the CDR3, the DNA is TGTGCCAGCAGCAAGACATCCTCTAGCACAGATACGCAGTATTTT. This translates into CASSKTSSSTDTQYF. Combining the CDR3 with reference TRBV7-2 and TRBJ2-3 gives the whole variable domain GAGVSQSPSNKVTEKGKDVELRCDPISGHTALYWYRQSLGQGLEFLIYFQGNSAPDKSGLPSDRFSAERTGGSVSTLTIQRTQQEDSAVYLCASSKTSSSTDTQYFGPGTRLTVL.

V usage is TRBV12-3 or TRBV12-4 and J usage is TRBJ1-1; TRBD1 aligns across 8 bases. The J segment lost 0 bases and the V segment lost 6 bases, leaving 3 bases of the junction unmatched. CDR3 size: 14 residues. The CDR3 sequence: CASRWTGLNTEAFF. The CDR3 bases are TGTGCCAGCAGGTGGACAGGGCTGAACACTGAAGCTTTCTTT.

The genes are TRBV9 and TRBJ2-5; 7 positions match TRBD2. CDR1 and CDR2 from the germline V gene are SGDLS and YYNGEE. The V segment lost 0 bases and the J segment 5 bases; nucleotides outside the gene matches: 7. The CDR3 runs 15 residues. In nucleotides, the CDR3 is TGTGCCAGCAGCGTAGGCGCGGGAGCAATCGAGACCCAGTACTTC. Its translation: CASSVGAGAIETQYF.

The rearrangement joins TRBV24-1 to TRBJ2-1; 9 bases match TRBD2. Germline CDR1 KGHDR, CDR2 SFDVKD. Germline trimming cut 5 bases from V and 0 bases from J; bases unmatched to any gene: 10. This CDR3 is built from 18 residues. The CDR3 spells CATSGLAGPNSSYNEQFF. The CDR3, as DNA: TGTGCCACCAGTGGCCTAGCGGGACCTAATAGCTCCTACAATGAGCAGTTCTTC.

The chain carries TRBV28 and TRBJ1-3, with a weak D call TRBD1 (5 bases). Trimming took 5 bases from V and 7 from J, leaving 12 bases between them. The CDR3 loop spans 13 amino acids. Germline CDR1 is MDHEN and CDR2 is SYDVKM. The DNA for the CDR3 is TGTGCCAGCAGTAACGCCGGGACTAACACCATATATTTT. This encodes CASSNAGTNTIYF. Full variable domain (missing parts from reference TRBV28 and TRBJ1-3): DVKVTQSSRYLVKRTGEKVFLECVQDMDHENMFWYRQDPGLGLRLIYFSYDVKMKEKGDIPEGYSVSREKKERFSLILESASTNQTSMYLCASSNAGTNTIYFGEGSWLTVV.

The V gene is TRBV3-1, the J gene TRBJ2-5; D not resolved. This CDR3 contains 12 residues. Germline V CDR1 and CDR2: LGHDT, YNNKEL (reference sequence). V shed 2 bases and J shed 5 bases, with 6 bases lying between them. In DNA, the CDR3 is TGTGCCAGCAGCCAATGGAGCGAGACCCAGTACTTC. Its protein product is CASSQWSETQYF.

Only a few counts were recorded for this clonotype. The CDR3 DNA is TGTGCCAGCAGCCCTCTTGGGGCCAACGTCCTGACTTTC. Translating gives CASSPLGANVLTF. V and J are TRBV6-2 or TRBV6-3 and TRBJ2-6, with D unclear. CDR3 length: 13 residues. CDR1 is MNHEY, CDR2 SVGEGT, per germline. The V end lost 6 bases, the J end lost 3 bases, and 6 bases lay between the germline ends.

The chain combines TRBV3-1 with TRBJ1-2, with TRBD1 identical over 7 bases. The length of the CDR3 is 13 residues. CDR1 LGHDT and CDR2 YNNKEL come from the germline V gene (reference sequence). V was clipped by 1 base and J by 6 bases; unmatched bases: 2. The CDR3: CASSQGGGDGYTF. CDR3 coding DNA: TGTGCCAGCAGCCAAGGAGGGGGCGATGGCTACACCTTC.

The rearrangement links TRBV12-3 or TRBV12-4 to TRBJ2-7; TRBD2 is a possible D gene (7 bases). Trimming shortened V by 3 bases and J by 3 bases, and 15 bases separated the two germline ends. This CDR3 has 15 amino acids. The CDR3 nucleotides read TGTGCCAGCAGTTTTGGGGGGGGCTCTCACTACGAGCAGTACTTC. It encodes CASSFGGGSHYEQYF.

The rearrangement uses TRBV20-1 and TRBJ2-6, with D perhaps TRBD1 (5 bases). Germline assignment: CDR1 DFQATT and CDR2 SNEGSKA (reference sequence). The CDR3 sequence is 14 residues long. The V gene lost 7 bases and the J gene lost 2 bases, with 12 bases spanning the gap. The CDR3 protein is CSVRRVPGANVLTF. DNA of the CDR3: TGCAGTGTACGCAGGGTCCCTGGGGCCAACGTCCTGACTTTC.

The chain employs TRBV11-2 and TRBJ1-6; the D is unclear. Germline CDR1 reads SGHAT; CDR2 reads FQNNGV. Trimming left V 4 bases short and J 5 bases short, with 9 bases between. The CDR3 is 14 amino acids. The CDR3 DNA sequence: TGTGCCAGCAGCTCCAGACGGAATAATTCACCCCTCCACTTT. It is translated as CASSSRRNNSPLHF.

The rearrangement uses TRBV19 and TRBJ2-1, with D possibly being TRBD2 (7 bases). V was pared by 3 bases and J by 4 bases, with 13 bases between. The CDR3 contains 15 residues. The germline CDR1 and CDR2 sequences are LNHDA and SQIVND (reference sequence). The CDR3 loop reads CASSMGGGGYNEQFF. CDR3 coding DNA: TGTGCCAGTAGTATGGGGGGAGGGGGGTACAATGAGCAGTTCTTC. The full variable domain, in which reference TRBV19 and TRBJ2-1 provide the parts outside the CDR3, is DGGITQSPKYLFRKEGQNVTLSCEQNLNHDAMYWYRQDPGQGLRLIYYSQIVNDFQKGDIAEGYSVSREKKESFPLTVTSAQKNPTAFYLCASSMGGGGYNEQFFGPGTRLTVL.

This clonotype turned up a few times. The chain combines TRBV6-1 with TRBJ2-2; TRBD1 might be the D (6 bases). This CDR3 is 15 amino acids long. The ends were cut back, 5 bases at V and 4 bases at J, with 14 bases in the middle. CDR1 is MNHNS and CDR2 is SASEGT in the germline V gene. Here the CDR3 DNA reads TGTGCCAGCAGTCGGGACATCGATGCCACCGGGGAGCTGTTTTTT. It encodes CASSRDIDATGELFF.

The chain is built from TRBV4-2 and TRBJ2-6, with TRBD2 identical over 8 bases. Losses at the gene ends were 2 bases for V and 0 bases for J; bases not matched to a gene: 3. The CDR3 length is 17 residues. Germline assignment: CDR1 LGHNA and CDR2 YNFKEQ. Here the CDR3 DNA reads TGTGCCAGCAGCCAACAAGCGGGAGACTCTGGGGCCAACGTCCTGACTTTC. This encodes CASSQQAGDSGANVLTF.

The rearrangement links TRBV15 to TRBJ2-7, with D possibly being TRBD1 or TRBD2 (5 bases each). Trimming removed 5 bases from V and 4 bases from J, with 15 bases in between. Germline CDR1 reads LNHNV; CDR2 reads YYDKDF (reference sequence). The CDR3 is 14 residues long. CDR3 protein: CATSPKRGRYEQYF. The CDR3 region has the DNA TGTGCCACCAGCCCTAAGAGGGGAAGATACGAGCAGTACTTC. Supplemented by reference TRBV15 and TRBJ2-7, the full variable domain reads DAMVIQNPRYQVTQFGKPVTLSCSQTLNHNVMYWYQQKSSQAPKLLFHYYDKDFNNEADTPDNFQSRRPNTSFCFLDIRSPGLGDTAMYLCATSPKRGRYEQYFGPGTRLTVT.

The J gene is TRBJ1-1, the V gene TRBV5-1; 7 bases fit TRBD1. Per the germline V gene, CDR1 is SGHRS and CDR2 is YFSETQ. The CDR3 covers 14 residues. Unmatched junction bases numbered 4, after V lost 0 bases and J lost 5 bases. The CDR3: CASSLGEQGTEAFF. The CDR3 DNA reads as TGCGCCAGCAGCTTGGGTGAACAGGGGACTGAAGCTTTCTTT. Supplemented by reference TRBV5-1 and TRBJ1-1, the full variable domain reads KAGVTQTPRYLIKTRGQQVTLSCSPISGHRSVSWYQQTPGQGLQFLFEYFSETQRNKGNFPGRFSGRQFSNSRSEMNVSTLELGDSALYLCASSLGEQGTEAFFGQGTRLTVV.

The genes are TRBV4-3 and TRBJ1-4, with 9 bases lining up with TRBD1. After removal of 4 bases from V and 6 bases from J, the junction contained 6 bases not matched to a gene. CDR3 length equals 15 residues. Germline CDR1 reads LGHNA; CDR2 reads YSLEER. CDR3 in amino acids: CASSRSRTGDEKLFF. For the CDR3, the DNA is TGCGCCAGCAGCCGCTCACGGACAGGGGATGAAAAACTGTTTTTT.